These 28 T cell receptor beta chains originate from one sample sequenced in a study of shared clonotypes between healthy human individuals. Sequenced by immunoSEQ multiplex PCR; TCRdb stores in-frame clones only, minus some. The sample gives 2 million to 2.5 million clones, under 97% of which show up once; around 0.13% is in the top ten. The sequenced sample was naive CD4+ T cells sorted from blood. The sample's subset: CD45RA+ positively selected. The receptors originated from a man aged 18 to 29 in good health.

Worth noting for this clone: This CDR3 is also generated by other DNA sequences in the sample. The gene calls are TRBV4-1 and TRBJ2-3; 7 bases fit TRBD1. The germline CDR1 and CDR2 sequences are MGHRA and YSYEKL. The CDR3 has 15 residues. Unmatched junction bases numbered 3, after V lost 1 base and J lost 2 bases. CDR3 in DNA: TGCGCCAGCAGCCAAGGGGACAGAGACACAGATACGCAGTATTTT. It is translated as CASSQGDRDTDTQYF.

The chain couples TRBV4-1 to TRBJ2-2, with 7 bases matching TRBD2. The V gene end was trimmed by 3 bases and the J gene end by 2 bases; junction bases not matched to a gene: 9. Germline values: CDR1 MGHRA, CDR2 YSYEKL. CDR3 length: 17 amino acids. As DNA, the CDR3 is TGCGCCAGCAGCCAGAGGGGAGGGGCCCCCAACACCGGGGAGCTGTTTTTT. This sequence encodes CASSQRGGAPNTGELFF.

The chain couples TRBV5-6 to TRBJ2-7; D is possibly TRBD1 (5 bases). The germline CDR1 and CDR2 sequences are SGHDT and YYEEEE. Deletions cut 0 bases from V and 2 bases from J, with 12 bases between. The CDR3 is 15 amino acids. The CDR3 nucleotides are TGTGCCAGCAGCTTGGCACAGGTAGGGGCCTACGAGCAGTACTTC. Its protein is CASSLAQVGAYEQYF.

This clone was observed a single time. The V call is TRBV25-1, the J call TRBJ1-1, with 8 positions matching TRBD1. CDR1 MGHDK and CDR2 SYGVNS come from the germline V gene. Trimming at V came to 1 base and at J to 1 base, leaving 2 bases not matched to a gene. CDR3 length equals 15 residues. CDR3 nucleotide sequence: TGTGCCAGCAGTGAATCAGGACAGGGGAACACTGAAGCTTTCTTT. Translation gives CASSESGQGNTEAFF.

This chain connects TRBV27 to TRBJ2-5; 10 bases map to TRBD2. The CDR3 covers 14 residues. Looked up from germline, CDR1 is MNHEY and CDR2 is SMNVEV (reference sequence). V was pared by 6 bases and J by 5 bases, with 6 bases of the junction left unmatched. Here the CDR3 DNA reads TGTGCCAGCAGAGCTAGCGGGGGTGGTGAGACCCAGTACTTC. Protein product: CASRASGGGETQYF.

The DNA of the CDR3 is TGTGCCAGCCGGTATGAGGGACTAGCGGCCTACGAGCAGTACTTC. Its protein is CASRYEGLAAYEQYF. This chain uses TRBV2 with TRBJ2-7; 11 bases match TRBD2. From germline, CDR1 is SNHLY and CDR2 FYNNEI. The CDR3 runs to 15 residues. The trim removed 8 bases at V and 2 bases at J, leaving 8 bases unmatched.

The chain joins TRBV5-6 to TRBJ1-1, with D possibly matching TRBD1 (6 bases). Trimming took 3 bases from V and 1 from J, leaving 13 bases between them. CDR1 and CDR2 from the germline V gene are SGHDT and YYEEEE. The CDR3 is 15 residues long. CDR3 amino acids: CASSSVGGGNTEAFF. In DNA, the CDR3 is TGTGCCAGCAGCTCGGTCGGAGGGGGGAACACTGAAGCTTTCTTT.

The J gene is TRBJ2-7, the V gene TRBV5-4; 8 bases match TRBD2. This CDR3 region has 16 residues. The ends lost 0 bases at V and 2 bases at J; junction bases unmatched: 7. Per germline, CDR1 SGHNT and CDR2 YYREEE (reference sequence). In nucleotides, the CDR3 is TGTGCCAGCAGCTTGGAAGGCGGGGGGACGCCCTACGAGCAGTACTTC. It codes for CASSLEGGGTPYEQYF.

The chain links TRBV30 to TRBJ1-2, with a weak D call TRBD1 (5 bases). The CDR3 is made up of 15 amino acids. V was clipped by 5 bases and J by 1 base, with 17 bases between them. CDR1 is GTSNPN and CDR2 is SVGIG in the germline V gene (reference sequence). The CDR3 loop reads CAWSEGTAYNYGYTF. Written as DNA, the CDR3 is TGTGCCTGGTCAGAAGGGACTGCTTATAACTATGGCTACACCTTC.

In regard to this clone: The CDR3 ends on some other residue instead of the conserved phenylalanine or tryptophan, so this is likely a read error. It is unclear where the CDR3 begins or ends on the DNA, so no DNA is shown, and the CDR3 is as TCRdb lists it. This sequence joins TRBV28 and TRBJ1-1; the D call in the table, TRBD1, was not verified against the DNA. Germline V CDR1 and CDR2: MDHEN, SYDVKM. The CDR3 has 14 residues if both end residues are counted. CDR3 loop: CASSGGAGTGARVE.

This clone was picked up a small number of times. The chain couples TRBV11-2 to TRBJ2-7; TRBD1 is a possible D gene (6 bases). The CDR3 is 16 residues long. Trimming shortened V by 3 bases and J by 2 bases, and 17 bases separated the two germline ends. Germline V lookup: CDR1 SGHAT, CDR2 FQNNGV. The CDR3 nucleotides are TGTGCCAGCAGCTTCCGCCCCTGGACAGAAACCTACGAGCAGTACTTC. Encoded protein: CASSFRPWTETYEQYF.

This chain connects TRBV12-5 to TRBJ2-7; D call uncertain. Trimming cost V 0 bases and J 1 base, with 4 bases left between them. Germline V CDR1 and CDR2: LGHNT, FRNRAP. The length of the CDR3 is 13 residues. The CDR3 bases are TGTGCTAGTGGTTTGGTACTTTCCTACGAGCAGTACTTC. Protein: CASGLVLSYEQYF.

The chain carries TRBV6-5 and TRBJ1-1; 8 bases fit TRBD1. The CDR3 totals 15 residues. The trim removed 1 base at V and 4 bases at J, leaving 5 bases unmatched. Germline-derived CDR1 and CDR2 are MNHEY and SVGAGI. The DNA of the CDR3 is TGTGCCAGCAGTTACTTTGGACAGGGAAGCACTGAAGCTTTCTTT. Translating gives CASSYFGQGSTEAFF.

V usage is TRBV30 and J usage is TRBJ1-2; weak D call: TRBD1 (5 bases). This CDR3 region has 16 residues. CDR1 is GTSNPN and CDR2 is SVGIG in the germline V gene (reference sequence). Trimming shortened V by 1 base and J by 4 bases, and 19 bases separated the two germline ends. In DNA, the CDR3 is TGTGCCTGGAGTGCCCTGCGGGGGACGAAAGGCTATGGCTACACCTTC. Amino acids: CAWSALRGTKGYGYTF.

The chain couples TRBV10-3 to TRBJ2-1; 14 bases map to TRBD2. V lost 6 bases, J lost 7 bases, and 14 bases stayed unmatched. The CDR3 consists of 18 residues. Germline lookup yields CDR1 ENHRY and CDR2 SYGVKD. CDR3 residues: CAISPTSGRAVGSNEQFF. For the CDR3, the DNA is TGTGCCATCAGCCCGACTAGCGGGAGGGCCGTGGGTTCAAATGAGCAGTTCTTC.

V usage is TRBV2 and J usage is TRBJ1-2; D call uncertain. The V end lost 4 bases, the J end lost 8 bases, and 8 bases lay between the germline ends. CDR1 is SNHLY and CDR2 is FYNNEI in the germline V gene. The CDR3 spans 11 residues. In DNA form, the CDR3 reads TGTGCCAGCAGTGTGGGAGGGGGCTACACCTTC. Translating it yields CASSVGGGYTF. Drawing the rest from reference TRBV2 and TRBJ1-2, the complete variable domain is EPEVTQTPSHQVTQMGQEVILRCVPISNHLYFYWYRQILGQKVEFLVSFYNNEISEKSEIFDDQFSVERPDGSNFTLKIRSTKLEDSAMYFCASSVGGGYTFGSGTRLTVV.

This clone showed up just once. J is TRBJ2-3 and V is TRBV6-1; D might be TRBD1 or TRBD2, each matching 5 bases. Germline CDR1 MNHNS, CDR2 SASEGT. Trimming stripped 6 bases from V and 0 bases from J, with 13 bases between. CDR3 size: 15 residues. This CDR3 reads CASSLGPISTDTQYF. CDR3 DNA sequence: TGTGCCAGCAGCCTGGGACCGATTAGCACAGATACGCAGTATTTT.

This rearrangement joins TRBV9 to TRBJ2-7; 8 nucleotides match TRBD1. CDR3 length: 14 residues. Per germline, CDR1 SGDLS and CDR2 YYNGEE. V shed 0 bases, J shed 5 bases, and the junction held 4 bases outside the gene matches. CDR3 in amino acids: CASSVDPGGDEQYF. For the CDR3, the DNA is TGTGCCAGCAGCGTAGATCCAGGGGGCGACGAGCAGTACTTC. Full variable domain (remainder filled in from reference TRBV9 and TRBJ2-7): DSGVTQTPKHLITATGQRVTLRCSPRSGDLSVYWYQQSLDQGLQFLIQYYNGEERAKGNILERFSAQQFPDLHSELNLSSLELGDSALYFCASSVDPGGDEQYFGPGTRLTVT.

Notes on this clone: The sample has other DNA sequences that encode this CDR3 too. The chain has TRBV11-2 and TRBJ1-1; unclear D gene. CDR3 length: 13 residues. V was shortened by 0 bases and J by 3 bases, with 5 bases between the two germline ends. From germline, CDR1 is SGHAT and CDR2 FQNNGV. The CDR3 reads CASSLDRDTEAFF. The CDR3 region has the DNA TGTGCCAGCAGCTTAGATCGGGACACTGAAGCTTTCTTT.

The chain carries TRBV11-2 and TRBJ2-3; weak D call: TRBD1 (6 bases). CDR3 length: 12 residues. Trimming cost V 5 bases and J 9 bases, with 12 bases left between them. Germline CDR1 is SGHAT and CDR2 is FQNNGV. The CDR3 loop is CASSHNRETQYF. CDR3 DNA: TGTGCCAGCAGCCATAACAGGGAAACGCAGTATTTT.

The sample holds one count of this clone. The genes are TRBV21-1 and TRBJ2-2; the DNA was not compared with TRBD1, the D call given in the table. TRBV21-1 is designated a pseudogene. This CDR3 is built from 15 residues. The CDR3 is CASSKISVACGELFF. CDR3 nucleotides: TGTGCCAGCAGCAAAATCAGTGTTGCCTGCGGGGAGCTGTTTTTT.

Remarks on this clone: Other nucleotide sequences from this sample produce the same CDR3. This chain joins TRBV7-2 and TRBJ1-5, with D unclear. Germline assignment: CDR1 SGHTA and CDR2 FQGNSA. The CDR3 is 12 amino acids. V was clipped by 4 bases and J by 4 bases, with 5 bases between them. CDR3 sequence reads: CASSSLNQPQHF. The CDR3 coding sequence is TGTGCCAGCAGCTCCCTAAATCAGCCCCAGCATTTT. Filled out from reference TRBV7-2 and TRBJ1-5, the complete variable domain reads GAGVSQSPSNKVTEKGKDVELRCDPISGHTALYWYRQSLGQGLEFLIYFQGNSAPDKSGLPSDRFSAERTGGSVSTLTIQRTQQEDSAVYLCASSSLNQPQHFGDGTRLSIL.

This clone came up once. The J gene is TRBJ1-3, the V gene TRBV4-2; possibly TRBD1 for D (6 bases). Trimming left V 1 base short and J 0 bases short, with 16 bases between. Germline V gives CDR1 LGHNA, CDR2 YNFKEQ. The CDR3 is 18 amino acids. This CDR3 is CASSQVGDKTSSGNTIYF. The CDR3 DNA reads TGTGCCAGCAGCCAAGTTGGGGACAAAACCTCCTCTGGAAACACCATATATTTT.

V gene TRBV14 combines with J gene TRBJ2-5; 9 nucleotides agree with TRBD2. The germline gives CDR1 SGHDN, CDR2 FVKESK. This CDR3 has 15 amino acids. With 4 bases clipped from V and 4 bases from J, the junction kept 7 bases outside the gene matches. The CDR3 loop is CASSPARGGTETQYF. The CDR3 nucleotides are TGTGCCAGCAGCCCTGCGCGGGGGGGCACAGAGACCCAGTACTTC.

V and J are TRBV6-1 and TRBJ1-5; 9 nucleotides agree with TRBD1. Per the germline V gene, CDR1 is MNHNS and CDR2 is SASEGT. The V gene end was trimmed by 11 bases and the J gene end by 4 bases; junction bases not matched to a gene: 9. The CDR3 extends over 14 amino acids. CDR3 DNA: TGTGCCGTGCAACAGGGGGCTTGGAATCAGCCCCAGCATTTT. As protein: CAVQQGAWNQPQHF.

Of note for this clone: This specimen includes other DNA sequences encoding the same CDR3. The chain carries TRBV6-5 and TRBJ2-7, with TRBD1 matching 7 bases. V lost 5 bases and J lost 4; bases outside the gene matches: 2. CDR3 length: 12 amino acids. CDR1 and CDR2 from the germline V gene are MNHEY and SVGAGI. This CDR3 is CASSLQGYEQYF. CDR3 bases: TGTGCCAGCAGTCTACAGGGGTACGAGCAGTACTTC.

In its sample, this clone was seen once. CDR3 bases: TGTGCCAGCAGTCCAGGGGACGGACGTTTCTATGGCTACACCTTC. Protein product: CASSPGDGRFYGYTF. The rearrangement uses TRBV2 and TRBJ1-2; TRBD1 is a possible D gene (6 bases). CDR3 length: 15 amino acids. The V gene's germline CDR1 is SNHLY and CDR2 FYNNEI. V lost 5 bases and J lost 4, with 17 bases in between. The variable domain in full, completed from reference TRBV2 and TRBJ1-2, reads EPEVTQTPSHQVTQMGQEVILRCVPISNHLYFYWYRQILGQKVEFLVSFYNNEISEKSEIFDDQFSVERPDGSNFTLKIRSTKLEDSAMYFCASSPGDGRFYGYTFGSGTRLTVV.

The chain uses TRBV2 and TRBJ2-7; D is undetermined. The CDR3 contains 12 residues. Germline CDR1 SNHLY, CDR2 FYNNEI. Trimming cost V 6 bases and J 7 bases, with 13 bases left between them. This chain's CDR3 is CASRDRGLEQYF. For the CDR3, the DNA is TGTGCCAGCAGGGACCGTGGTCTAGAGCAGTACTTC.